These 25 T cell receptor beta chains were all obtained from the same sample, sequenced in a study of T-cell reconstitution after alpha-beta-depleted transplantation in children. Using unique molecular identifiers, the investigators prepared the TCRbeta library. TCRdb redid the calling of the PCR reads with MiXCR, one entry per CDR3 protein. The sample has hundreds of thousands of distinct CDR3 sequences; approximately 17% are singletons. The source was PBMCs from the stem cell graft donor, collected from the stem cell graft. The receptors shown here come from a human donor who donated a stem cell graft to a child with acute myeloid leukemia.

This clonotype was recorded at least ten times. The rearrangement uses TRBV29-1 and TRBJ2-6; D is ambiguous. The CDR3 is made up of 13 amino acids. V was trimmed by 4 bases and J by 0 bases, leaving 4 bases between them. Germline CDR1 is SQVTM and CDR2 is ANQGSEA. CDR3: CSVGNSGANVLTF. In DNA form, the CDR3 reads TGCAGCGTTGGGAACTCTGGGGCCAACGTCCTGACTTTC.

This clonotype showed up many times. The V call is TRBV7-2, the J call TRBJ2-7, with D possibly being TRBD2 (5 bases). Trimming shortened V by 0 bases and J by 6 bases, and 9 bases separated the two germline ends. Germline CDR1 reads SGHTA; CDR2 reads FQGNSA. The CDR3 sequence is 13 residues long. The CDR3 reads CASSLATGSEQYV. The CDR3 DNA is TGTGCCAGCAGCTTAGCGACGGGGAGCGAGCAGTACGTC.

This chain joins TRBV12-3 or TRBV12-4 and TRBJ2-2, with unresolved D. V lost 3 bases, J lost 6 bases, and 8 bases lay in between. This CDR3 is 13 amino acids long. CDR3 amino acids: CASSFREPGELFF. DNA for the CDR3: TGTGCCAGCAGTTTTCGAGAACCCGGGGAGCTGTTTTTT.

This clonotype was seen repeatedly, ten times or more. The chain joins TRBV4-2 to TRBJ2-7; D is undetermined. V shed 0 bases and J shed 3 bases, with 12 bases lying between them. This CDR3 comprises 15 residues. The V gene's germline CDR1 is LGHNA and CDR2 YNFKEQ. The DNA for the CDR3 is TGTGCCAGCAGCCAAGATATAGGGCCGTTCTACGAGCAGTACTTC. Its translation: CASSQDIGPFYEQYF.

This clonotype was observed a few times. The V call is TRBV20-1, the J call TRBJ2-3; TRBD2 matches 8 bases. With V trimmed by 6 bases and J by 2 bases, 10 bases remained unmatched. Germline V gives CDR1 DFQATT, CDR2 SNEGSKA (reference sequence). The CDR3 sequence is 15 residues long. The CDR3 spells CSAPPRGGFTDTQYF. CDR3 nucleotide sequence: TGCAGTGCCCCCCCCCGGGGGGGCTTCACAGATACGCAGTATTTT.

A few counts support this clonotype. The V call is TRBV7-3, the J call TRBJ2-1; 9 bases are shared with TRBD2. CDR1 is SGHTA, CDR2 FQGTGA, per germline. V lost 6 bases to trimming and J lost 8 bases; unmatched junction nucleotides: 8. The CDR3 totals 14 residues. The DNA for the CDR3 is TGTGCCAGCAGGTCGGGACAGCGGGGGGATGAGCAGTTCTTC. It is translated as CASRSGQRGDEQFF.

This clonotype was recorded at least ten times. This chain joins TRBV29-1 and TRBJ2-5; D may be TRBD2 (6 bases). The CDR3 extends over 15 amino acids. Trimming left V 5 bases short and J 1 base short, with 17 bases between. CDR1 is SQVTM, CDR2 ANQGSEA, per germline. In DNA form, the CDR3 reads TGCAGCGTTCCCGGGACTCAGTTCACCCAAGAGACCCAGTACTTC. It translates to CSVPGTQFTQETQYF.

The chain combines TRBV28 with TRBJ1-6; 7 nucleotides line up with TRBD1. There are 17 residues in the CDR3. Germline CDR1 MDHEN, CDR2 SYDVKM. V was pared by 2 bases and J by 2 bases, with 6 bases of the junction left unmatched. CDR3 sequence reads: CASSLAQGGPYNSPLHF. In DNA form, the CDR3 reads TGTGCCAGCAGTTTAGCCCAAGGGGGCCCCTATAATTCACCCCTCCACTTT.

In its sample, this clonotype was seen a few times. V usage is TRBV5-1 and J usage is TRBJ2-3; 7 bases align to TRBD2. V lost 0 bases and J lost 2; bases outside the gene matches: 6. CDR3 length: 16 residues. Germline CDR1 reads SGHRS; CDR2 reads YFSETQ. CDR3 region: CASSLDGLADTDTQYF. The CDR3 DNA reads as TGCGCCAGCAGCTTGGATGGCCTAGCGGACACAGATACGCAGTATTTT.

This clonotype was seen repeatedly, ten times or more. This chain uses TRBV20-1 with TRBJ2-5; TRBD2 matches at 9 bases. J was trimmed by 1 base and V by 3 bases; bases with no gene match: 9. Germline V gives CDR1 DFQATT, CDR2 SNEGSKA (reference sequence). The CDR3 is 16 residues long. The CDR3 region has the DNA TGCAGTGCTAGGCAAGCGGGGGGCGGTCCCCAAGAGACCCAGTACTTC. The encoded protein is CSARQAGGGPQETQYF.

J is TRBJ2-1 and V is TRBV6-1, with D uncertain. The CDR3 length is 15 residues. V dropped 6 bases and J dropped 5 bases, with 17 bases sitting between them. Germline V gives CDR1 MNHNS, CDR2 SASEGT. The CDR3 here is CASRRRRNGDNEQFF. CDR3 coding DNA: TGTGCCAGCAGGCGTAGAAGGAACGGCGACAATGAGCAGTTCTTC.

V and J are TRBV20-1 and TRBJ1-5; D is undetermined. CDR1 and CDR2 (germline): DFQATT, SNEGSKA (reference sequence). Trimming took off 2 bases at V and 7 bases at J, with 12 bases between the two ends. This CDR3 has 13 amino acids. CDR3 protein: CSARKVKGQPQHF. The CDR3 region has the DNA TGCAGTGCTAGAAAGGTGAAGGGACAGCCCCAGCATTTT.

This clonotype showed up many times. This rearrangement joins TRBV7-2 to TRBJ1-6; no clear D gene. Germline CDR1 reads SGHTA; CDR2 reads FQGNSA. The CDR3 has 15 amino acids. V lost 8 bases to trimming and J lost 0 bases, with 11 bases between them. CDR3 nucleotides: TGTGCCAGCCGAGCGGAGAGCTCCTATAATTCACCCCTCCACTTT. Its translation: CASRAESSYNSPLHF.

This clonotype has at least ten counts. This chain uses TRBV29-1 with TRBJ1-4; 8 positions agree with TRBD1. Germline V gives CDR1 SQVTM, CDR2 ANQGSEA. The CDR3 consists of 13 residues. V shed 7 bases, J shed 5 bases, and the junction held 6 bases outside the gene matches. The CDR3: CSARQGRNEKLFF. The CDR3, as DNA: TGCAGCGCTCGACAGGGGCGGAATGAAAAACTGTTTTTT.

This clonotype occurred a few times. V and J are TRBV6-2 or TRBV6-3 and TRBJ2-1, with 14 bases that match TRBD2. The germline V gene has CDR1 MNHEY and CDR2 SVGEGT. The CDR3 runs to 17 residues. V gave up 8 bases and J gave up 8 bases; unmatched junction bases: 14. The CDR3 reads CASLNPGLAGGGDEQFF. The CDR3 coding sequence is TGTGCCAGCCTAAACCCCGGACTAGCGGGGGGAGGCGATGAGCAGTTCTTC.

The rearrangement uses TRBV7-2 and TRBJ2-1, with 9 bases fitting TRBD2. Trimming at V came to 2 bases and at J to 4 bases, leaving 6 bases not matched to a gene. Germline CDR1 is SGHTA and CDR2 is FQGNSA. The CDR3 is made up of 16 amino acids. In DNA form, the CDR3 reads TGTGCCAGCAGCTTAAGGCCTAGCGGGGTGTACAATGAGCAGTTCTTC. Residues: CASSLRPSGVYNEQFF. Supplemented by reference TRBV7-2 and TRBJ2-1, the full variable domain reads GAGVSQSPSNKVTEKGKDVELRCDPISGHTALYWYRQSLGQGLEFLIYFQGNSAPDKSGLPSDRFSAERTGGSVSTLTIQRTQQEDSAVYLCASSLRPSGVYNEQFFGPGTRLTVL.

This chain's CDR3 is CASSLGIRGPGDTQYF. The DNA for the CDR3 is TGTGCCAGCAGCCTCGGGATCCGGGGGCCCGGAGATACGCAGTATTTT. V gene TRBV3-1 combines with J gene TRBJ2-3; D might be TRBD1 or TRBD2, each matching 6 bases. V lost 4 bases to trimming and J lost 5 bases, with 19 bases between them. The CDR3 loop spans 16 amino acids. The germline gives CDR1 LGHDT, CDR2 YNNKEL (reference sequence).

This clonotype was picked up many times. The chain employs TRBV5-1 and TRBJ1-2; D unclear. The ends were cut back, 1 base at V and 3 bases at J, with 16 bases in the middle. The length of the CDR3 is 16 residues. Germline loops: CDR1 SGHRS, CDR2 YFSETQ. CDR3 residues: CASSLQASAGDYGYTF. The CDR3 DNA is TGCGCCAGCAGCTTGCAGGCGTCCGCAGGTGACTATGGCTACACCTTC.

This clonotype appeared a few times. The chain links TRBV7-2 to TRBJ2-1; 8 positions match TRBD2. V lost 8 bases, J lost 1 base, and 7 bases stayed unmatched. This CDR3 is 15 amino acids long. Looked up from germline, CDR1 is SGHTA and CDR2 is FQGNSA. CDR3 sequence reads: CASGPQRGSYNEQFF. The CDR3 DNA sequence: TGTGCCAGCGGGCCCCAGCGGGGGTCCTACAATGAGCAGTTCTTC.

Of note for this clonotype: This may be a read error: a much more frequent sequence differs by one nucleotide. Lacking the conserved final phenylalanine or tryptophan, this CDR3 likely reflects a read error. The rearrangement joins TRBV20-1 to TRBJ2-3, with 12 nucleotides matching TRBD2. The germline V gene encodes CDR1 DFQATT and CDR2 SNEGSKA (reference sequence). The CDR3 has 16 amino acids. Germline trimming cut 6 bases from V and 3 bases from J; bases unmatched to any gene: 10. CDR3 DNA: TGCAGTGCCCAGCCCGCTAGCGGGGGGGTGACAGATACGCAGTATTCT. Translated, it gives CSAQPASGGVTDTQYS.

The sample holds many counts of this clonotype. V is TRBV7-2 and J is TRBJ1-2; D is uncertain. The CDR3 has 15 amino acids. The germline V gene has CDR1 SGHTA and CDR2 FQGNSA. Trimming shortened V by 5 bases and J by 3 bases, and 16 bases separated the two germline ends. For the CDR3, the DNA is TGTGCCAGCAGCCACAGCCACGGCGCGTACTATGGCTACACCTTC. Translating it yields CASSHSHGAYYGYTF.

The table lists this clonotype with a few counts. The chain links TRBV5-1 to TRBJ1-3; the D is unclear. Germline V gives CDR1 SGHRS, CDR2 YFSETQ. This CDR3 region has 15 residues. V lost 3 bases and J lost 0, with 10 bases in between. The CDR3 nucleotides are TGCGCCAGCAGCTGGGAGGGAGTCTCTGGAAACACCATATATTTT. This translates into CASSWEGVSGNTIYF. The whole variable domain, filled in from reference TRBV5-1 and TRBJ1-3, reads KAGVTQTPRYLIKTRGQQVTLSCSPISGHRSVSWYQQTPGQGLQFLFEYFSETQRNKGNFPGRFSGRQFSNSRSEMNVSTLELGDSALYLCASSWEGVSGNTIYFGEGSWLTVV.

In nucleotides, the CDR3 is TGCGCCACCAAGGACAGCATCAATCAGCCCCAGCATTTT. It specifies CATKDSINQPQHF. V and J are TRBV10-2 and TRBJ1-5; weak D call: TRBD1 (6 bases). Germline values: CDR1 WSHSY, CDR2 SAAADI. Trimming left V 10 bases short and J 3 bases short, with 13 bases between. This CDR3 contains 13 residues.

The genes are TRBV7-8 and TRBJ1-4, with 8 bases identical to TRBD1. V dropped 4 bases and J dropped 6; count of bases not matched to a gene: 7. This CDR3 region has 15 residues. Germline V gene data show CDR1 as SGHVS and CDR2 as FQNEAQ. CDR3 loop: CASSSPTGVYEKLFF. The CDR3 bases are TGTGCCAGCAGCTCCCCGACAGGGGTTTATGAAAAACTGTTTTTT.

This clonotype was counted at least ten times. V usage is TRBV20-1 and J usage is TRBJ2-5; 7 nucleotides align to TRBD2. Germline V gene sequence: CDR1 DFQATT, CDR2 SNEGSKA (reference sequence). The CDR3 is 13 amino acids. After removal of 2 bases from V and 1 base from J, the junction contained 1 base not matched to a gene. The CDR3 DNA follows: TGCAGTGCTAGAAGGACTAGCCAAGAGACCCAGTACTTC. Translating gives CSARRTSQETQYF.